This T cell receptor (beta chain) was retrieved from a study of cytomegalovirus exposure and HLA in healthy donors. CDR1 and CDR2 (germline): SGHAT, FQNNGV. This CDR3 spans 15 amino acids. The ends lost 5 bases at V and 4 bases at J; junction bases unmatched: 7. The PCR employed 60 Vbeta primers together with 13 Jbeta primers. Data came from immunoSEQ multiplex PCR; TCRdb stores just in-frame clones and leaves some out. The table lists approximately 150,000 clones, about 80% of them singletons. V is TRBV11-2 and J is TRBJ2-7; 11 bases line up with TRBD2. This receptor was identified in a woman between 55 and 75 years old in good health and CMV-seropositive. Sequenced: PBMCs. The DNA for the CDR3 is TGTGCCAGCAGCCCTCGTACTAGCGGGAGTTACGAGCAGTACTTC. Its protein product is CASSPRTSGSYEQYF.